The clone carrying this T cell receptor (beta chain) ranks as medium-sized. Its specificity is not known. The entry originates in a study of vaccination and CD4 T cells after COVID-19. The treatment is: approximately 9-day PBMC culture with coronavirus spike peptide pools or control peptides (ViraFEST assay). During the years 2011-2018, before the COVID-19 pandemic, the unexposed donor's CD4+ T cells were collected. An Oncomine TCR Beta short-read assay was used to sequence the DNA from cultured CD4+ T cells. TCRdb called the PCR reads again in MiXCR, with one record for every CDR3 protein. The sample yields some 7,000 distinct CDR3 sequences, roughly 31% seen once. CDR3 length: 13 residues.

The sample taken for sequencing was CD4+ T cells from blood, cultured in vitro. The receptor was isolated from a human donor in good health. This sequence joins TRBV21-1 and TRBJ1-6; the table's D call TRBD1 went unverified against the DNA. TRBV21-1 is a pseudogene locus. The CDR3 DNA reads TGTGCCAGCAGCAAGGGCAGGGGTTCACCCCTCCACTTT. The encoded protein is CASSKGRGSPLHF.